This T cell receptor (beta chain) was recovered during a study of blood T cell repertoires in COVID-19. The CDR3 consists of 16 residues. Germline V gene data show CDR1 as MNHEY and CDR2 as SVGEGT. The J segment lost 5 bases and the V segment lost 6 bases, leaving 10 bases of the junction unmatched. Assay used: immunoSEQ multiplex PCR; TCRdb lists only in-frame clones, some missing. The sample shows 120,000 to 150,000 clones, about 89% of them seen only once. This receptor was obtained from a man in his fifties who had recovered from COVID-19. The V gene is TRBV6-2 or TRBV6-3, the J gene TRBJ2-5; 12 bases match TRBD2. The sample comprised peripheral blood. The CDR3 here is CASSKLAGGAGETQYF. The CDR3 DNA sequence: TGTGCCAGCAGCAAACTAGCGGGGGGCGCGGGTGAGACCCAGTACTTC.